One and the same sample provided the 17 T cell receptor beta chains below, sequenced in a study of CXCR3-negative and CXCR3-positive naive CD8 T cells (dated by TCRdb to the late 2010s). The paper's findings and limits, for the study overall: Compared with CXCR3-negative naive cells, CXCR3-positive naive cells had TRB CDR3s with higher hydrophobicity (lower Kidera factor 4), lower energy, and higher strength and volume indices.

The sample was run on a NextSeq 550. The Human TCR Profiling Kit (MiLaboratory) was used to prepare UMI-labeled 5' RACE TRB cDNA libraries. TCRdb reprocessed the reads, so every CDR3 protein sequence counts as one entry and DNA is not shown. The sample table gives about 89,000 distinct CDR3 sequences. The ten largest account for 0.53% of the sample. Which antigens these TCRs recognize remains unknown. The sequenced sample consisted of naive CXCR3+ CD8+ T cells from blood. Per the publication, the cell subset or site label means: CD45RO-CCR7+CD27+CD95- naive CD8+ T cells expressing CXCR3 (TNR3+). The receptors were gathered from a human donor in good health. Some clones in this sample may be carry-over from other donors' samples.

This rearrangement joins TRBV15 to TRBJ2-7; TCRdb proposes TRBD2, but this gene call is untestable without DNA. Germline CDR1 and CDR2: LNHNV and YYDKDF (reference sequence). This CDR3 is 13 amino acids long. The CDR3 region is CATSTGLAREQYF.

The chain couples TRBV6-2 or TRBV6-3 to TRBJ1-2. This CDR3 has 14 residues. Germline V lookup: CDR1 MNHEY, CDR2 SVGEGT. The CDR3 sequence is CASSTPRTLEGYTF.

The V call is TRBV4-1, the J call TRBJ2-7; lacking DNA, the TRBD1 call made by TCRdb goes unchecked. This CDR3 spans 14 amino acids. Germline V gene sequence: CDR1 MGHRA, CDR2 YSYEKL. CDR3 in amino acids: CASSVRDGSYEQYF.

The chain has TRBV19 and TRBJ2-7; absent DNA, TCRdb's TRBD2 call cannot be checked. This CDR3 is 13 amino acids long. Germline V gene sequence: CDR1 LNHDA, CDR2 SQIVND (reference sequence). CDR3 protein: CASSGLAGDEQYF.

The rearrangement uses TRBV28 and TRBJ1-5; absent DNA, TCRdb's TRBD1 call cannot be checked. CDR3 length: 15 residues. Germline CDR1 is MDHEN and CDR2 is SYDVKM. This CDR3 is CASSPTGDGNQPQHF.

The chain carries TRBV4-1 and TRBJ2-3; TCRdb calls TRBD2, which cannot be checked without DNA. CDR1 is MGHRA, CDR2 YSYEKL, per germline. The CDR3 consists of 17 residues. Here the CDR3 reads CASSPEGLPGGTDTQYF.

This rearrangement joins TRBV29-1 to TRBJ2-3; TCRdb calls TRBD1, which cannot be checked without DNA. CDR3 size: 14 residues. In germline, CDR1 is SQVTM, CDR2 ANQGSEA. The CDR3 region is CSVDQTGGADTQYF.

V usage is TRBV13 and J usage is TRBJ2-5; with no DNA, the TCRdb D assignment of TRBD1 cannot be verified. This CDR3 spans 15 amino acids. Germline-derived CDR1 and CDR2 are PRHDT and FYEKMQ (reference sequence). The CDR3 loop reads CASSLRGAGIETQYF. The entire variable domain, with the rest obtained from reference TRBV13 and TRBJ2-5, is as follows: AAGVIQSPRHLIKEKRETATLKCYPIPRHDTVYWYQQGPGQDPQFLISFYEKMQSDKGSIPDRFSAQQFSDYHSELNMSSLELGDSALYFCASSLRGAGIETQYFGPGTRLLVL.

This sequence joins TRBV7-3 and TRBJ2-1; TCRdb lists TRBD1, though no DNA is available to test this call. The CDR3 consists of 17 residues. Germline loops: CDR1 SGHTA, CDR2 FQGTGA. The CDR3 spells CASSPTGPGGSYNEQFF.

The chain is built from TRBV4-2 and TRBJ2-3; TCRdb outputs TRBD2, but without DNA this stays unchecked. The CDR3 length is 15 residues. Germline CDR1 reads LGHNA; CDR2 reads YNFKEQ. This CDR3 reads CASSQDLEGSNTQYF.

This sequence joins TRBV29-1 and TRBJ2-7. The CDR3 spans 13 residues. Germline lookup yields CDR1 SQVTM and CDR2 ANQGSEA. The CDR3 reads CSVVGRSSYEQYF.

This chain links TRBV28 with TRBJ2-3; TCRdb reports TRBD1, a call that lacks DNA to check it against. The CDR3 consists of 14 residues. From germline, CDR1 is MDHEN and CDR2 SYDVKM. The CDR3 protein is CASSSRGGDDTQYF.

This chain connects TRBV7-6 to TRBJ2-7. This CDR3 is built from 13 residues. Germline V gene data show CDR1 as SGHVS and CDR2 as FNYEAQ. The CDR3 spells CASSPRGSYEQYF.

The chain links TRBV7-6 to TRBJ2-7; TCRdb calls TRBD1, which cannot be checked without DNA. Germline CDR1 reads SGHVS; CDR2 reads FNYEAQ. The CDR3 has 16 amino acids. This chain's CDR3 is CASSLAAGQISYEQYF. Drawing the rest from reference TRBV7-6 and TRBJ2-7, the complete variable domain is GAGVSQSPRYKVTKRGQDVALRCDPISGHVSLYWYRQALGQGPEFLTYFNYEAQQDKSGLPNDRFSAERPEGSISTLTIQRTEQRDSAMYRCASSLAAGQISYEQYFGPGTRLTVT.

The chain carries TRBV12-3 or TRBV12-4 and TRBJ2-5. This CDR3 spans 15 amino acids. The CDR3 spells CASSPNTEVQETQYF.

This rearrangement joins TRBV28 to TRBJ2-7; absent DNA, TCRdb's TRBD1 call cannot be checked. The germline gives CDR1 MDHEN, CDR2 SYDVKM. The CDR3 is made up of 16 amino acids. The CDR3 spells CASSSTPDRGRSEQYF.

The V gene is TRBV7-9, the J gene TRBJ2-7; TCRdb calls TRBD1, which cannot be checked without DNA. The CDR3 loop spans 13 amino acids. CDR1 and CDR2 from the germline V gene are SEHNR and FQNEAQ (reference sequence). This CDR3 reads CASRDKGGYEQYF.